This TCR beta chain came from a study of control samples from healthy donors and cancer patients. TCRdb's table, derived via immunoSEQ multiplex PCR, lists solely in-frame clones and lacks some. The table records 40,000 to 50,000 clones, roughly 94% of them present only once. In germline, CDR1 is MNHNY, CDR2 SVGAGI (reference sequence). CDR3 length: 14 amino acids. The junction had 7 bases not matched to a gene; V was cut back by 7 bases and J by 3 bases. Sequencing was performed on blood. The J gene is TRBJ2-7, the V gene TRBV6-6, with TRBD1 matching over 9 bases. This clonotype was sampled from a man aged 55 to 70 in good health. Here the CDR3 reads CASTRGTGHYEQYF. The CDR3 DNA is TGTGCCAGCACCAGGGGGACAGGGCACTACGAGCAGTACTTC.